This is a list of T cell receptor beta chains from one sample in a study of blood T cell repertoires in COVID-19. Generated by immunoSEQ multiplex PCR, the TCRdb table keeps only in-frame clones and is missing some. In the table there are 71,000 or so clones, over 75% of which are singletons. The sample consisted of peripheral blood. The receptors were sampled from a man aged 45-65 years with acute or convalescent COVID-19. The CDR3 runs from the conserved cysteine through the conserved F or W. The order of the fields is clone size, V gene, J gene, D gene, CDR3 length, CDR3 DNA, CDR3 protein. A D gene is named only where the DNA matches it firmly. Size tells how often a clone was seen (once, few, many) or the class of an expanded clone, and some rows leave it out.

>few|TRBV7-9|TRBJ1-1|.|15
TGTGCCAGCAGCTTAATGCAAACTAGAAACACTGAAGCTTTCTTT
CASSLMQTRNTEAFF
>.|TRBV10-3|TRBJ1-6|.|14
TGTGCCATCAGTGAAGGCGGGGGTCAATCACCCCTCCACTTT
CAISEGGGQSPLHF
>.|TRBV30|TRBJ1-4|.|15
TGTGCCTGCTGCCCCAGGGGTGGGCGGTTTGAAAAACTGTTTTTT
CACCPRGGRFEKLFF
>few|TRBV9|TRBJ2-3|TRBD2|16
TGTGCCAGCAGCGTTGGGACTAGCGGGTGGACAGATACGCAGTATTTT
CASSVGTSGWTDTQYF
>.|TRBV5-4|TRBJ1-1|.|14
TGTGCCAGCAGCCCTCTAACAGAGAACACTGAAGCTTTCTTT
CASSPLTENTEAFF
>.|TRBV28|TRBJ1-6|.|15
TGTGCCAGCACCCGGAGGCAGGGGATTCGTTCACCCCTCCACTTT
CASTRRQGIRSPLHF
>.|TRBV9|TRBJ1-2|TRBD1|15
TGTGCCAGCAGCGTAGACTCGGGACAGGGATGGGGCTACACCTTC
CASSVDSGQGWGYTF
>.|TRBV19|TRBJ2-1|TRBD2|16
TGTGCCAGTTGCGGGGGGGCCCGAAGCTCCTACAATGAGCAGTTCTTC
CASCGGARSSYNEQFF
>.|TRBV2|TRBJ1-2|.|12
TGTGCCAGCAGTGAAGCGTCTTATGGCTACACCTTC
CASSEASYGYTF
>.|TRBV7-3|TRBJ2-3|.|13
TGTGCCAGCAGTCCGACAGGCACAGATACGCAGTATTTT
CASSPTGTDTQYF
>few|TRBV5-1|TRBJ1-1|TRBD1|14
TGCGCCAGCACCGACGGGACAGGGGACACTGAAGCTTTCTTT
CASTDGTGDTEAFF
>once|TRBV9|TRBJ2-2|.|15
TGTGCCAGCAGCGAGCTACAGGGAGTCGCCGGGGAGCTGTTTTTT
CASSELQGVAGELFF
>few|TRBV7-2|TRBJ1-1|.|15
TGTGCCAGCAGCCCCGGGGCGGGGGAGAACACTGAAGCTTTCTTT
CASSPGAGENTEAFF
>.|TRBV5-4|TRBJ1-1|TRBD1|15
TGTGCCAGCAGCCGCCCGGGACAGGGAACCACTGAAGCTTTCTTT
CASSRPGQGTTEAFF
>few|TRBV25-1|TRBJ1-4|.|13
TGTGCCAGCAGTGAACAGTATAATGAAAAACTGTTTTTT
CASSEQYNEKLFF
>.|TRBV30|TRBJ2-1|TRBD2|16
TGTGCCTGGAGTGAGGCGGGGGGGCCGGGTGCCAATGAGCAGTTCTTC
CAWSEAGGPGANEQFF
>.|TRBV6-6|TRBJ1-2|.|11
TGTGCCAGAACCCAGGGTCCTGGCTACACCTTC
CARTQGPGYTF
>.|TRBV12-3/TRBV12-4|TRBJ2-7|.|13
TGTGCCAGCAGCACCCAACAGCTCTACGAGCAGTACTTC
CASSTQQLYEQYF
>.|TRBV4-3|TRBJ1-1|.|14
TGCGCCAGCAGTGAGGGCCTCCTCAACACTGAAGCTTTCTTT
CASSEGLLNTEAFF
>.|TRBV5-6|TRBJ1-5|TRBD1|16
TGTGCCAGCAGCTCAGACAGGGGGAGAGGAAATCAGCCCCAGCATTTT
CASSSDRGRGNQPQHF
>.|TRBV7-2|TRBJ1-3|.|15
TGTGCCAGCAGCCGCCGTTCCGGGGAGGGAAACACCATATATTTT
CASSRRSGEGNTIYF
>.|TRBV6-2/TRBV6-3|TRBJ1-5|TRBD1|17
TGTGCCAGCAGTTACATAGGGACAGGGGGCCGGAATCAGCCCCAGCATTTT
CASSYIGTGGRNQPQHF
>few|TRBV6-5|TRBJ2-7|.|13
TGTGCCAGCAGCGTTCTAGGCCGCTACGAGCAGTACTTC
CASSVLGRYEQYF
>few|TRBV2|TRBJ1-5|TRBD1|20
TGTGCCAGCAGTGAATCGGACTGGACAGGGGGCGCGTTGAGCAATCAGCCCCAGCATTTT
CASSESDWTGGALSNQPQHF
>.|TRBV7-8|TRBJ2-5|.|16
TGTGCCAGCAGCTTTGGGTGGAGGGGGCCACGGGAGACCCAGTACTTC
CASSFGWRGPRETQYF
>.|TRBV19|TRBJ1-6|.|15
TGTGCCAGCATTCAGGGAGGAGTTGTTAATTCACCCCTCCACTTT
CASIQGGVVNSPLHF
>.|TRBV7-3|TRBJ1-5|.|14
TGTGCCAGCAGCTCTGGGGCGGGGAAACAGCCCCAGCATTTT
CASSSGAGKQPQHF
>.|TRBV28|TRBJ1-1|.|12
TGTGCCTTGGGGGGGCCAAACACTGAAGCTTTCTTT
CALGGPNTEAFF
>.|TRBV18|TRBJ2-1|TRBD1|13
TGTGCCAGCTCACCCGACAGGGTCGGGGAGCAGTTCTTC
CASSPDRVGEQFF
>once|TRBV18|TRBJ1-1|.|16
TGTGCCAGCTCACCCGAAATCCATGGTAGAAACACTGAAGCTTTCTTT
CASSPEIHGRNTEAFF
>.|TRBV9|TRBJ2-3|TRBD1|16
TGTGCCAGCAGCGAGAGGACAGGACATAGCACAGATACGCAGTATTTT
CASSERTGHSTDTQYF
>.|TRBV7-2|TRBJ2-5|.|14
TGTGCCAGCAGCTTATCGGGCAGGGGAGAGACCCAGTACTTC
CASSLSGRGETQYF
>.|TRBV19|TRBJ2-1|TRBD2|17
TGTGCCAGTAGTATGGGGCTAGCGGGTCCATATTACAATGAGCAGTTCTTC
CASSMGLAGPYYNEQFF
>few|TRBV2|TRBJ2-7|TRBD1|13
TGTGCCAGCAGTGGCGGGACAGGGGGCTTGCAGTACTTC
CASSGGTGGLQYF
>.|TRBV7-2|TRBJ2-1|TRBD2|15
TGTGCCAGCAGCATAGCGGGAGGGCCTTACAATGAGCAGTTCTTC
CASSIAGGPYNEQFF
>.|TRBV30|TRBJ2-5|.|16
TGTGCCTGGAGTGTACCGGCAGGGTGGGACCAAGAGACCCAGTACTTC
CAWSVPAGWDQETQYF
>.|TRBV27|TRBJ1-5|TRBD1|14
TGTGCCAGCGCCGAGACAGGGGCTAATCAGCCCCAGCATTTT
CASAETGANQPQHF
>once|TRBV5-8|TRBJ1-4|TRBD1|16
TGTGCCAGCAGCCCACAGGGGATGGCAACTAATGAAAAACTGTTTTTT
CASSPQGMATNEKLFF
>.|TRBV9|TRBJ2-1|TRBD1|14
TGTGCCAGCAGCGTAGGGGGGACAGACGATGAGCAGTTCTTC
CASSVGGTDDEQFF
>.|TRBV28|TRBJ1-4|.|14
TGTGCCAGCAGTTTCCGGGCAACTAATGAAAAACTGTTTTTT
CASSFRATNEKLFF
>.|TRBV7-9|TRBJ2-3|.|19
TGTGCCAGCAGCCCTCACAAGATTTTACAGGGTTCCAGCACAGATACGCAGTATTTT
CASSPHKILQGSSTDTQYF
>.|TRBV27|TRBJ2-7|TRBD1|14
TGTGCCAGCAGTCCACAGACAGGGACCCACGAGCAGTACTTC
CASSPQTGTHEQYF
>.|TRBV19|TRBJ2-3|.|14
TGTGCCAGTAGCCCGAGGGCCGTCCCAGATACGCAGTATTTT
CASSPRAVPDTQYF
>few|TRBV7-2|TRBJ1-2|TRBD1|14
TGTGCCAGCAGCTCGGGACAGGGGGTGGGAGGCTACACCTTC
CASSSGQGVGGYTF
>.|TRBV6-2/TRBV6-3|TRBJ1-1|.|18
TGTGCCAGCAGTTACGCGAAGCTGATCCGACAGTTGAACACTGAAGCTTTCTTT
CASSYAKLIRQLNTEAFF
>few|TRBV28|TRBJ2-7|TRBD1|18
TGTGCCAGCAGTTTGGGACAGGGGGCTATCCTGGTCTCCTACGAGCAGTACTTC
CASSLGQGAILVSYEQYF
>.|TRBV14|TRBJ2-3|.|13
TGTGCCAGCAGCCGCGGACATGCGGATACGCAGTATTTT
CASSRGHADTQYF
>.|TRBV7-9|TRBJ2-2|TRBD2|16
TGTGCCAGCAGCTTAATCGGGAGGGTGAACACCGGGGAGCTGTTTTTT
CASSLIGRVNTGELFF
>.|TRBV19|TRBJ1-4|TRBD1|16
TGTGCCAGTAGTATAGTCCGGACAGGGGGTAATGAAAAACTGTTTTTT
CASSIVRTGGNEKLFF
>.|TRBV21-1|TRBJ2-1|.|14
TGTGCCCCCAGTGGGCGGGGGGGCCGGAATGAGCAGTTCTTC
CAPSGRGGRNEQFF
>.|TRBV6-5|TRBJ1-4|TRBD1|14
TGTGCCAGCGGACAGGGGGCCCGGATCGTAAAACTGTTTTTT
CASGQGARIVKLFF
>.|TRBV19|TRBJ2-1|TRBD1|13
TGTGCCAGTAGTACTTCCGGGACAGGGTTATGGTTCTTC
CASSTSGTGLWFF
>.|TRBV7-9|TRBJ1-5|TRBD1|14
TGTGCCAGCAGCTTAGGGACAGGGAATCAGCCCCAGCATTTT
CASSLGTGNQPQHF